Each of the 17 T cell receptor beta chains below was sequenced from the same sample in a study of blood T cell repertoires in COVID-19. Data came from immunoSEQ multiplex PCR; TCRdb stores just in-frame clones and leaves some out. Here the sample spans some 110,000 clones, over 70% being singletons. Sequenced input: peripheral blood. All receptors come from a human donor with acute or convalescent COVID-19. The donor label of this sample is uncertain.

The table lists this clone with a few counts. J is TRBJ1-6 and V is TRBV6-5, with D maybe TRBD1 (6 bases). Germline lookup yields CDR1 MNHEY and CDR2 SVGAGI. The CDR3 extends over 15 amino acids. The V end lost 8 bases, the J end lost 6 bases, and 17 bases lay between the germline ends. The CDR3 DNA is TGTGCCAGCCGCAGGGGATCGTACCCTAATTCACCCCTCCACTTT. Protein: CASRRGSYPNSPLHF.

This clone was recorded only once. The chain employs TRBV4-1 and TRBJ1-1, with TRBD1 as a possible D gene (5 bases). CDR1 and CDR2 from the germline V gene are MGHRA and YSYEKL. CDR3 length: 12 amino acids. V lost 1 base, J lost 10 bases, and 10 bases lay in between. The CDR3: CASSQGGNRAFF. DNA for the CDR3: TGCGCCAGCAGCCAAGGGGGCAATCGAGCTTTCTTT.

The chain recombines TRBV28 with TRBJ2-7; maybe TRBD1 (5 bases). The CDR3 contains 16 residues. Germline V gives CDR1 MDHEN, CDR2 SYDVKM. Trimming pared 6 bases from V and 0 bases from J, leaving 18 bases between. CDR3 in DNA: TGTGCCAGCAGCCCTGGGGCAGGTCTGAGCTCCTACGAGCAGTACGTC. Encoded protein: CASSPGAGLSSYEQYV.

In its sample, this clone was seen many times. V gene TRBV19 combines with J gene TRBJ1-2, with D unclear. In germline, CDR1 is LNHDA, CDR2 SQIVND (reference sequence). The V end lost 9 bases, the J end lost 4 bases, and 12 bases lay between the germline ends. The CDR3 is 12 amino acids. CDR3 in amino acids: CASWQILYGYTF. CDR3 nucleotide sequence: TGTGCCAGCTGGCAGATTCTCTATGGCTACACCTTC.

The chain carries TRBV30 and TRBJ2-5, with D perhaps matching TRBD1 (6 bases). This CDR3 is built from 23 residues. Germline V lookup: CDR1 GTSNPN, CDR2 SVGIG (reference sequence). The V end lost 3 bases, the J end lost 4 bases, and 42 bases lay between the germline ends. The CDR3 loop is CAWRSHAAASITHREKVRETQYF. The CDR3 DNA follows: TGTGCCTGGAGATCCCACGCGGCCGCGTCTATTACTCACAGGGAGAAGGTACGAGAGACCCAGTACTTC.

By sample fraction, this clone is medium-sized. The gene calls are TRBV7-9 and TRBJ1-2, with 9 bases matching TRBD1. The germline V gene encodes CDR1 SEHNR and CDR2 FQNEAQ (reference sequence). The CDR3 is made up of 13 amino acids. Trimming took 3 bases from V and 7 from J; bases not matched to a gene: 3. This chain's CDR3 is CASSLIQGAGYTF. CDR3 bases: TGTGCCAGCAGCTTGATACAGGGGGCTGGCTACACCTTC.

The chain joins TRBV27 to TRBJ1-6; the match to TRBD1 covers 8 bases. Per the germline V gene, CDR1 is MNHEY and CDR2 is SMNVEV (reference sequence). V gave up 3 bases and J gave up 10 bases; unmatched junction bases: 5. The CDR3 contains 14 residues. CDR3 coding DNA: TGTGCCAGCAGTTTCAGGGGGCGGCAATCACCCCTCCACTTT. Encoded protein: CASSFRGRQSPLHF.

This chain uses TRBV3-1 (or the pseudogene TRBV3-2) with TRBJ1-1; D not certain. The V gene lost 0 bases and the J gene lost 4 bases, with 6 bases spanning the gap. Germline CDR1 LGHDT, CDR2 YNNKEL (reference sequence). CDR3 length: 13 residues. The CDR3 loop is CASSQEWSTEAFF. The CDR3 DNA follows: TGTGCCAGCAGCCAAGAATGGAGCACTGAAGCTTTCTTT.

This chain links TRBV30 with TRBJ1-1; D is undetermined. The CDR3 sequence is 12 residues long. Trimming cost V 1 base and J 11 bases, with 14 bases left between them. The germline V gene has CDR1 GTSNPN and CDR2 SVGIG (reference sequence). This chain's CDR3 is CAWSAPRRVAFF. Written as DNA, the CDR3 is TGTGCCTGGAGTGCACCACGGAGGGTGGCTTTCTTT. The whole variable domain, filled in from reference TRBV30 and TRBJ1-1, reads SQTIHQWPATLVQPVGSPLSLECTVEGTSNPNLYWYRQAAGRGLQLLFYSVGIGQISSEVPQNLSASRPQDRQFILSSKKLLLSDSGFYLCAWSAPRRVAFFGQGTRLTVV.

Of note for this clone: Additional DNA sequences in this sample encode the identical CDR3. The chain combines TRBV5-1 with TRBJ2-2, with TRBD2 matching over 10 bases. The V gene's germline CDR1 is SGHRS and CDR2 YFSETQ. Losses at the gene ends were 6 bases for V and 5 bases for J; bases not matched to a gene: 13. The CDR3 totals 17 residues. CDR3 DNA sequence: TGCGCCAGCAAAGAAGTTAGCGGGGGGCCTCGAACCGGGGAGCTGTTTTTT. Protein: CASKEVSGGPRTGELFF.

The table lists this clone with a few counts. The chain carries TRBV28 and TRBJ2-7; TRBD2 is a possible D gene (6 bases). CDR1 MDHEN and CDR2 SYDVKM come from the germline V gene. The length of the CDR3 is 16 residues. V was cut by 3 bases and J by 3 bases, with 18 bases left in between. CDR3 protein: CASSFPTLEGYYEQYF. CDR3 sequence (DNA): TGTGCCAGCAGTTTCCCCACTTTGGAGGGATACTACGAGCAGTACTTC. Complete variable domain (other parts from reference TRBV28 and TRBJ2-7): DVKVTQSSRYLVKRTGEKVFLECVQDMDHENMFWYRQDPGLGLRLIYFSYDVKMKEKGDIPEGYSVSREKKERFSLILESASTNQTSMYLCASSFPTLEGYYEQYFGPGTRLTVT.

The chain is built from TRBV28 and TRBJ1-6; maybe TRBD1 (6 bases). CDR3 length equals 14 residues. The V end lost 6 bases, the J end lost 8 bases, and 14 bases lay between the germline ends. Germline lookup yields CDR1 MDHEN and CDR2 SYDVKM. This CDR3 is CASRSRQAHSPLHF. Here the CDR3 DNA reads TGTGCCAGCAGATCCCGACAGGCCCATTCACCCCTCCACTTT. Based on the CDR3 plus reference TRBV28 and TRBJ1-6, the full variable domain is DVKVTQSSRYLVKRTGEKVFLECVQDMDHENMFWYRQDPGLGLRLIYFSYDVKMKEKGDIPEGYSVSREKKERFSLILESASTNQTSMYLCASRSRQAHSPLHFGNGTRLTVT.

The gene calls are TRBV11-2 and TRBJ1-2, with D possibly being TRBD1 (6 bases). V lost 5 bases and J lost 4, with 14 bases in between. The CDR3 length is 14 residues. Germline CDR1 reads SGHAT; CDR2 reads FQNNGV. As DNA, the CDR3 is TGTGCCAGCAGCCCCTCAGGACAGTTCTATGGCTACACCTTC. Amino acid sequence: CASSPSGQFYGYTF.

The V call is TRBV3-1 (or the pseudogene TRBV3-2), the J call TRBJ1-2; 9 nucleotides align to TRBD1. Germline loops: CDR1 LGHDT, CDR2 YNNKEL (reference sequence). After removal of 4 bases from V and 7 bases from J, the junction contained 10 bases not matched to a gene. This CDR3 region has 15 residues. The CDR3 loop is CASSPTNRGLSGYTF. The CDR3 region has the DNA TGTGCCAGCAGCCCGACGAACAGGGGGCTAAGTGGCTACACCTTC.

The genes are TRBV28 and TRBJ1-2, with TRBD1 identical over 7 bases. V was clipped by 10 bases and J by 7 bases; unmatched bases: 9. The V gene's germline CDR1 is MDHEN and CDR2 SYDVKM. The CDR3 contains 12 residues. The DNA of the CDR3 is TGTGCCACCGAACAGGGGTGGGGTGGCTACACCTTC. Translating gives CATEQGWGGYTF.

The chain is built from TRBV5-1 and TRBJ1-2, with TRBD1 identical over 9 bases. The CDR3 loop spans 15 amino acids. J gave up 4 bases and V 4 bases, and 8 bases lay outside the gene matches. The V gene's germline CDR1 is SGHRS and CDR2 YFSETQ. The CDR3 reads CASSKGTGRVYGYTF. The DNA for the CDR3 is TGCGCCAGCAGCAAGGGGACAGGGAGGGTCTATGGCTACACCTTC.

The genes are TRBV24-1 and TRBJ2-2, with TRBD1 matching over 8 bases. The trim removed 2 bases at V and 1 base at J, leaving 5 bases unmatched. Germline CDR1 reads KGHDR; CDR2 reads SFDVKD. The length of the CDR3 is 17 residues. The CDR3 DNA is TGTGCCACCAGTGATTCGACAGGGGCCCTGAACACCGGGGAGCTGTTTTTT. Its translation is CATSDSTGALNTGELFF.